This TCR beta chain was recorded in a study of T cell repertoires in cytomegalovirus infection. Study in general: Signatures in public TCR beta sequences pointed to both CMV infection and matching HLA type. General study results and limits: HLA-C-restricted TCR beta clonotypes specific for CMV led the ex vivo response.

TCRdb redid the calling of the reads with MiXCR, one entry per CDR3 protein. This sample carries 600,000 to 800,000 distinct CDR3 sequences, roughly 26% of them seen once, and the ten largest clones take 7% to 9%. The germline gives CDR1 DFQATT, CDR2 SNEGSKA (reference sequence). Trimming took 3 bases from V and 7 from J; bases not matched to a gene: 5. This CDR3 has 13 residues. On this clonotype: As yet, its antigen is unknown.

V gene TRBV20-1 combines with J gene TRBJ1-2; 10 bases agree with TRBD1. Sequencing input: CD8+ T cells from PBMCs. This receptor was obtained from a human donor in good health (CMV status not recorded). Some clones in this sample may be carry-over from other donors' samples. The CDR3 DNA follows: TGCAGTGCTAGTGACAGGGGGCTCATTGGCTACACCTTC. Translation gives CSASDRGLIGYTF.